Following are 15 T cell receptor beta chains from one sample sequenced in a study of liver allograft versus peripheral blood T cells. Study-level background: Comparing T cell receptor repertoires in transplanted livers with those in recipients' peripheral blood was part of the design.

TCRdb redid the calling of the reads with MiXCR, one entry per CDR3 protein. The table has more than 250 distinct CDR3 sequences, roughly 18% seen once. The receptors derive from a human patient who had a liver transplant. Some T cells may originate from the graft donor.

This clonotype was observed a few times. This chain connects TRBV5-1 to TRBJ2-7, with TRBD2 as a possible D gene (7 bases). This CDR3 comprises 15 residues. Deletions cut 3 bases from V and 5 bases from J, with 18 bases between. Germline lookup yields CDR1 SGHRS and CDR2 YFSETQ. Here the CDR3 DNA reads TGCGCCAGCAGCTGGGGCACGGGGGGCGTAAACGAGCAGTACTTC. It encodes CASSWGTGGVNEQYF.

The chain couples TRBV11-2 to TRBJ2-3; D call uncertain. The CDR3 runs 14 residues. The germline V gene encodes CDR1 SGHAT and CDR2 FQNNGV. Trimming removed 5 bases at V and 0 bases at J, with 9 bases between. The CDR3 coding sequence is TGTGCCAGCAGCCCAATCGCTAGCACAGATACGCAGTATTTT. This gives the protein CASSPIASTDTQYF.

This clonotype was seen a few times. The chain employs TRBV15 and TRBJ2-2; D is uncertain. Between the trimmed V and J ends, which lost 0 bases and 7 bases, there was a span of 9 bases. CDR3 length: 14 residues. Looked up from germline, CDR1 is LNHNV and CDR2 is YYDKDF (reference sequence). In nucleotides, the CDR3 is TGTGCCACCAGCAGAGATCAAAAGATCGGGGAGCTGTTTTTT. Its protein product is CATSRDQKIGELFF.

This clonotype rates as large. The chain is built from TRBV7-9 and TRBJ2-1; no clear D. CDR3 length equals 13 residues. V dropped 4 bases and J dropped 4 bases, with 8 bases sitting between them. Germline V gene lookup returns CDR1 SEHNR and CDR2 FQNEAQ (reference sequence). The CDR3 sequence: CASSSSSYNEQFF. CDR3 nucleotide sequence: TGTGCCAGCAGCTCCTCGTCTTACAATGAGCAGTTCTTC.

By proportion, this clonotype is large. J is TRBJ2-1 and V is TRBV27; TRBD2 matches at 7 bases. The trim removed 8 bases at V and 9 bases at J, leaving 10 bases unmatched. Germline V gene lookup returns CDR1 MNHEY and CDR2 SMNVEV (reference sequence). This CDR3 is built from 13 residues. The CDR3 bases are TGTGCCAGCCTTGGACTAGTCCCCCGTGAGCAGTTCTTC. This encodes CASLGLVPREQFF.

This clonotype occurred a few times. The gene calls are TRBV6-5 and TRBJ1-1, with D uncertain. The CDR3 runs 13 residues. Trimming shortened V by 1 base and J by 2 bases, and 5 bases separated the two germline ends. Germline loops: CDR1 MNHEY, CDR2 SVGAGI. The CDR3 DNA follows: TGTGCCAGCAGTTACTGGGGAAACACTGAAGCTTTCTTT. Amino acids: CASSYWGNTEAFF.

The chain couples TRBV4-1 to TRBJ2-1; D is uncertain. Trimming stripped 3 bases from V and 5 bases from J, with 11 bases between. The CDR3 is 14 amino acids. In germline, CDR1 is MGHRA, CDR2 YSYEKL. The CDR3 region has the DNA TGCGCCAGCAGCCAGGAACCCAACCACAATGAGCAGTTCTTC. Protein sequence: CASSQEPNHNEQFF.

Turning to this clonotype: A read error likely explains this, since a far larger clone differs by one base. The CDR3 reads CTSREGSLSEAFF. In nucleotides, the CDR3 is TGTACCAGCAGGGAGGGGTCTTTGAGTGAAGCTTTCTTT. The rearrangement links TRBV30 to TRBJ1-1, with a weak D call TRBD1 (5 bases). The CDR3 totals 13 residues. From germline, CDR1 is GTSNPN and CDR2 SVGIG (reference sequence).

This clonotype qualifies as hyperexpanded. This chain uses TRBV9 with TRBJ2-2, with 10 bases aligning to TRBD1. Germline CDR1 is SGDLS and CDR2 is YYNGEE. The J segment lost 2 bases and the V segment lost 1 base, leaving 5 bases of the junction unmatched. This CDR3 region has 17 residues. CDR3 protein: CASSVRRDRGNTGELFF. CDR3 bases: TGTGCCAGCAGCGTAAGGAGGGACAGGGGCAACACCGGGGAGCTGTTTTTT.

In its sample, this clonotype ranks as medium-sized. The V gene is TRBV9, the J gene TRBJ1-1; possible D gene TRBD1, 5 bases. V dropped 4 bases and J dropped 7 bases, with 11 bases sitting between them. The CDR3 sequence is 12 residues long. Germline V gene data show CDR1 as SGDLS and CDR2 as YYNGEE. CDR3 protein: CASSHSRGEAFF. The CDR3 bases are TGTGCCAGCAGCCACAGTAGGGGTGAAGCTTTCTTT.

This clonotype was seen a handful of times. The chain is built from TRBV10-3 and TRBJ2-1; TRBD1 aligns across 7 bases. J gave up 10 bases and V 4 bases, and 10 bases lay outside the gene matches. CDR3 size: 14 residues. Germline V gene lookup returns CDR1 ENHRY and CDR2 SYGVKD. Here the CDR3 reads CAISASTTGPEQFF. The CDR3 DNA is TGTGCCATCAGTGCTAGTACGACAGGGCCCGAGCAGTTCTTC.

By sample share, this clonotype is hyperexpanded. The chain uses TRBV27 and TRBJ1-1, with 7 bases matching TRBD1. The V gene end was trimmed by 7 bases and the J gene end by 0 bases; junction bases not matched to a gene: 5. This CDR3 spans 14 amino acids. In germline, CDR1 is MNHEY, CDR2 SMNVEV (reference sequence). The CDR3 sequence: CASNPGGMNTEAFF. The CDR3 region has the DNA TGTGCCAGCAACCCAGGGGGGATGAACACTGAAGCTTTCTTT.

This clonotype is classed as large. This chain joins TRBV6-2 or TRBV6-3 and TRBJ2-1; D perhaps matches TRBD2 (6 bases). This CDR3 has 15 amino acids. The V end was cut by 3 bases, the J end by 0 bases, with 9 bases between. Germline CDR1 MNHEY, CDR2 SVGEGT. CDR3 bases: TGTGCCAGCAGTTATTCCGGGGGCTCCTACAATGAGCAGTTCTTC. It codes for CASSYSGGSYNEQFF.

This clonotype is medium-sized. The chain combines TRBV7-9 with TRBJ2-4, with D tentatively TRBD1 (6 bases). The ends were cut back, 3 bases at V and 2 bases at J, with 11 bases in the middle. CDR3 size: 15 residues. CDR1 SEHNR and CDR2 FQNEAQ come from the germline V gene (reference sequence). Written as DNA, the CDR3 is TGTGCCAGCAGCTTGACAGGCGGACCCAAAAACATTCAGTACTTC. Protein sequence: CASSLTGGPKNIQYF.

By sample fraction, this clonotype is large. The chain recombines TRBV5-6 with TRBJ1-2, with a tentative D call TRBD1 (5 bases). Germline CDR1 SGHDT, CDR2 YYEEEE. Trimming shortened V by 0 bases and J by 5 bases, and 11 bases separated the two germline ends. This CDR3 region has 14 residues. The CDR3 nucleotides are TGTGCCAGCAGCTTGGGAGGGGACGGGTATGGCTACACCTTC. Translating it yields CASSLGGDGYGYTF.